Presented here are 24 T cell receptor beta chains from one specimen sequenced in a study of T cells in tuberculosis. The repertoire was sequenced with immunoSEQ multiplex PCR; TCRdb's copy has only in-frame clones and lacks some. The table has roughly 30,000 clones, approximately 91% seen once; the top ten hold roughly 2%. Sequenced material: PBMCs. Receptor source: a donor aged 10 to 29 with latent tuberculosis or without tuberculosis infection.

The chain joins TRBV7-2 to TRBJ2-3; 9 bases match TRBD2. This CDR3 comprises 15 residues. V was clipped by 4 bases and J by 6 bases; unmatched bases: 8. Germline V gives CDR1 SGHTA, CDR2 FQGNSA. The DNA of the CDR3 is TGTGCCAGCAGCTCCCCTGCGGGAGGGTGGGATACGCAGTATTTT. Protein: CASSSPAGGWDTQYF.

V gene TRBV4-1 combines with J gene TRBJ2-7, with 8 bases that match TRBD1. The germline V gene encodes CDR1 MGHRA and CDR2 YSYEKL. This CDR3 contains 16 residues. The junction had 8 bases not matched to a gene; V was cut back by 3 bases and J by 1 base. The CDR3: CASSQGTGGFSYEQYF. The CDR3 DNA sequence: TGCGCCAGCAGCCAGGGTACAGGGGGTTTTTCCTACGAGCAGTACTTC.

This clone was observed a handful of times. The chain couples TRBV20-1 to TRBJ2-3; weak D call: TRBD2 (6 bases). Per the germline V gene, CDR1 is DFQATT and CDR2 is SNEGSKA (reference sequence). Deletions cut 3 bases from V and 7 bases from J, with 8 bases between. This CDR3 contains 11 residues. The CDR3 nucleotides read TGCAGTGCTAGGGACTATTATACGCAGTATTTT. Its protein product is CSARDYYTQYF.

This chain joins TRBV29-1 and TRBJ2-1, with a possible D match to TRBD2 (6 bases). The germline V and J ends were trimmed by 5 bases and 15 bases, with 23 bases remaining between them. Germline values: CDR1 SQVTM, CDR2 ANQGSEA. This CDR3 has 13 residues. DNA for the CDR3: TGCAGCGTTCACGGAGGGCAGAACCTTGTGGGGTTCTTC. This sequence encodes CSVHGGQNLVGFF.

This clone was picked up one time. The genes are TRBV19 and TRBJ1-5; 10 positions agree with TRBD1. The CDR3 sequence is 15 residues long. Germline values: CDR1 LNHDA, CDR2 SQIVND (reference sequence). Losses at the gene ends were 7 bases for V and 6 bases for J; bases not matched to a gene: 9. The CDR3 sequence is CASIGPGQGFQPQHF. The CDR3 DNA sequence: TGTGCCAGTATCGGCCCGGGACAGGGGTTTCAGCCCCAGCATTTT.

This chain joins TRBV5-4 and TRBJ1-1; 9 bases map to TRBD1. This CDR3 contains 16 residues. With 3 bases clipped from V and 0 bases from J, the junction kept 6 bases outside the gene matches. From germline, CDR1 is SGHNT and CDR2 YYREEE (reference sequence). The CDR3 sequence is CASSSGTGRVNTEAFF. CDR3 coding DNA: TGTGCCAGCAGCTCCGGGACAGGGCGGGTGAACACTGAAGCTTTCTTT.

The CDR3 is CASSSQGGNTEAFF. CDR3 nucleotide sequence: TGTGCCAGCTCATCACAGGGAGGGAACACTGAAGCTTTCTTT. The genes are TRBV18 and TRBJ1-1; D is perhaps TRBD1 (6 bases). This CDR3 is built from 14 residues. Germline CDR1 reads KGHSH; CDR2 reads LQKENI. Trimming cost V 5 bases and J 1 base, with 11 bases left between them.

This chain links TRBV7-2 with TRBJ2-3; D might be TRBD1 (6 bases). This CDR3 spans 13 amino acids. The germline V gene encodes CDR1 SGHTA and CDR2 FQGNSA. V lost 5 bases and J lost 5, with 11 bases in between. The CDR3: CASSRTGQDTQYF. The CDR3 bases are TGTGCCAGCAGCCGTACAGGGCAAGATACGCAGTATTTT.

The CDR3: CASSLPGQGWGGTEAFF. The DNA for the CDR3 is TGTGCCAGCAGCTTGCCGGGACAGGGATGGGGCGGCACTGAAGCTTTCTTT. The chain is built from TRBV7-9 and TRBJ1-1; the match to TRBD1 covers 9 bases. Germline V gene sequence: CDR1 SEHNR, CDR2 FQNEAQ (reference sequence). This CDR3 comprises 17 residues. The V and J ends lost 3 bases and 4 bases, in that order; junction bases with no gene match: 12.

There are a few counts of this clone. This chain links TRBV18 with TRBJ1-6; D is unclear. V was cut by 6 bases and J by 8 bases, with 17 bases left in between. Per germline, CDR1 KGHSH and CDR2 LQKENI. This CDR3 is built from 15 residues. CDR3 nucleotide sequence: TGTGCCAGCTCGAGCCGGACCGGGAGGGATTCACCCCTCCACTTT. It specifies CASSSRTGRDSPLHF.

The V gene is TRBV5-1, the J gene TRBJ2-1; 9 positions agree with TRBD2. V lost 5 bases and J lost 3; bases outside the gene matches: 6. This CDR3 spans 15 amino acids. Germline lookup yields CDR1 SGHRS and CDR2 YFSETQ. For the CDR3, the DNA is TGCGCCAGCAGAGTAGCGGGGGCAGTCTACAATGAGCAGTTCTTC. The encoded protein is CASRVAGAVYNEQFF. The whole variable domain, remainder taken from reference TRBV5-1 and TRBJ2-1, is KAGVTQTPRYLIKTRGQQVTLSCSPISGHRSVSWYQQTPGQGLQFLFEYFSETQRNKGNFPGRFSGRQFSNSRSEMNVSTLELGDSALYLCASRVAGAVYNEQFFGPGTRLTVL.

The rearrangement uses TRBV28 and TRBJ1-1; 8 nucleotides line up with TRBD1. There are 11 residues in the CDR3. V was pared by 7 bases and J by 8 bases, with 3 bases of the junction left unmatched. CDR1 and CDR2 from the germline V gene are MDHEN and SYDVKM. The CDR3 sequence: CASKTGAEAFF. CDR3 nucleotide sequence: TGTGCCAGCAAGACAGGGGCGGAAGCTTTCTTT.

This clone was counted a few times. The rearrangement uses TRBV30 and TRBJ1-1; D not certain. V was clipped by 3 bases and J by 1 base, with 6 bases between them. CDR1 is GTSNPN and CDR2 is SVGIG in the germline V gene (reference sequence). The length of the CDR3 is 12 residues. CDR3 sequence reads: CAWSSPNTEAFF. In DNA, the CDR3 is TGTGCCTGGAGCTCTCCGAACACTGAAGCTTTCTTT. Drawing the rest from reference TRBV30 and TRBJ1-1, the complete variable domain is SQTIHQWPATLVQPVGSPLSLECTVEGTSNPNLYWYRQAAGRGLQLLFYSVGIGQISSEVPQNLSASRPQDRQFILSSKKLLLSDSGFYLCAWSSPNTEAFFGQGTRLTVV.

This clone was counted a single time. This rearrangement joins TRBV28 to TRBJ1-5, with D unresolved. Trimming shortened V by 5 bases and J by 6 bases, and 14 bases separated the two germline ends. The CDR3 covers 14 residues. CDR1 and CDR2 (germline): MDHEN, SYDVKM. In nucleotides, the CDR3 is TGTGCCAGCAGTACCCACCGGGTGGGTCAGCCCCAGCATTTT. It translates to CASSTHRVGQPQHF.

The CDR3 bases are TGTGCCAGCAGCCCCGCCGGGGATCCGCGGTACTTC. Translated: CASSPAGDPRYF. This chain uses TRBV7-3 with TRBJ2-5; D is perhaps TRBD2 (5 bases). Trimming took 5 bases from V and 13 from J, leaving 17 bases between them. There are 12 residues in the CDR3. Germline CDR1 and CDR2: SGHTA and FQGTGA.

CDR3 bases: TGTGCCAGCAGTTTTTGGGGACAGGGGGCGGCGGCTGAGCAGTACTTC. Its translation: CASSFWGQGAAAEQYF. The genes are TRBV27 and TRBJ2-7; 12 positions match TRBD1. Germline V gene data show CDR1 as MNHEY and CDR2 as SMNVEV (reference sequence). The trim removed 3 bases at V and 7 bases at J, leaving 10 bases unmatched. The CDR3 contains 16 residues.

This CDR3 reads CATSREGGTGDVSGANVLTF. The DNA of the CDR3 is TGTGCCACCAGCAGAGAGGGGGGGACAGGGGACGTCTCTGGGGCCAACGTCCTGACTTTC. The chain combines TRBV15 with TRBJ2-6; 10 positions match TRBD1. The V and J ends lost 0 bases and 0 bases, in that order; junction bases with no gene match: 8. Germline CDR1 and CDR2: LNHNV and YYDKDF (reference sequence). The CDR3 contains 20 residues.

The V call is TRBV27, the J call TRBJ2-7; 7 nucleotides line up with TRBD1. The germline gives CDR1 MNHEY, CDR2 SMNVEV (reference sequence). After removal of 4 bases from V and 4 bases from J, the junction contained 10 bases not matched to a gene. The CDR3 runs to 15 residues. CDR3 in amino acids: CASSSGQVLLYEQYF. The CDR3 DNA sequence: TGTGCCAGCAGTTCAGGACAGGTTCTTTTATACGAGCAGTACTTC.

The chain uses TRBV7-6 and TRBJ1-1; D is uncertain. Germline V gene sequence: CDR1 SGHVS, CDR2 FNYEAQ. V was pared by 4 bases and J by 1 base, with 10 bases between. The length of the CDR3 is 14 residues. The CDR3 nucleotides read TGTGCCAGCAGCTCGTTTGGAGAGAACACTGAAGCTTTCTTT. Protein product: CASSSFGENTEAFF.

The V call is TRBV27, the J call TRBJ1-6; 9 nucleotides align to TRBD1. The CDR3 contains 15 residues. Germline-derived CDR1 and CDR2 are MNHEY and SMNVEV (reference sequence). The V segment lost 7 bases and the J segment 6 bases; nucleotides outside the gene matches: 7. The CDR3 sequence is CASTGRDRANSPLHF. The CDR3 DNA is TGTGCCAGCACCGGCAGGGACAGGGCTAATTCACCCCTCCACTTT.

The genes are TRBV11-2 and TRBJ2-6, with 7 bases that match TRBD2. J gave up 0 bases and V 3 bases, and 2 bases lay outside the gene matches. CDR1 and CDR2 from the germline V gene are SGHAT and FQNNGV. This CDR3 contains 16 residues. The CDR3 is CASSLWEGSGANVLTF. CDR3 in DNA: TGTGCCAGCAGCTTGTGGGAGGGCTCTGGGGCCAACGTCCTGACTTTC.

This CDR3 is CASSLVSGRNEQYF. In DNA form, the CDR3 reads TGTGCCAGCAGCTTAGTCAGCGGTAGAAACGAGCAGTACTTC. This rearrangement joins TRBV7-9 to TRBJ2-7, with D possibly being TRBD2 (5 bases). In germline, CDR1 is SEHNR, CDR2 FQNEAQ (reference sequence). This CDR3 comprises 14 residues. Trimming cost V 1 base and J 5 bases, with 12 bases left between them.

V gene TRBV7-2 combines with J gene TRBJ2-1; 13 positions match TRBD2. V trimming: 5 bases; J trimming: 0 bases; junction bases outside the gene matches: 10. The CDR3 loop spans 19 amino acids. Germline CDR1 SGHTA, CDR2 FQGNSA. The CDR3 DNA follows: TGTGCCAGCAGCCAATGGGGACTAGCGGGATTTCTCTCCTACAATGAGCAGTTCTTC. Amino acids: CASSQWGLAGFLSYNEQFF. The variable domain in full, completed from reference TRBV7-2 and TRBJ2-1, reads GAGVSQSPSNKVTEKGKDVELRCDPISGHTALYWYRQSLGQGLEFLIYFQGNSAPDKSGLPSDRFSAERTGGSVSTLTIQRTQQEDSAVYLCASSQWGLAGFLSYNEQFFGPGTRLTVL.

The CDR3 reads CASSQGGLAGTYNEQFF. The CDR3 coding sequence is TGCGCCAGCAGCCAAGGCGGACTAGCGGGGACCTACAATGAGCAGTTCTTC. The V and J genes are TRBV4-1 and TRBJ2-1, with TRBD2 matching 12 bases. V was clipped by 1 base and J by 2 bases; unmatched bases: 3. The CDR3 is made up of 17 amino acids. Germline-derived CDR1 and CDR2 are MGHRA and YSYEKL.